This TCR beta chain was obtained from a study of regulatory T cells in long-lasting Graves disease (dated by TCRdb to the early 2020s). The study in broad terms: Patients with newly diagnosed Graves' disease had been on antithyroid drugs for under 3 months. Patients with persistent Graves' disease were compared with patients with newly diagnosed Graves' disease using TCR sequencing and RNA sequencing of peripheral blood. The study was registered as a clinical trial and conducted in China. TCR sequencing covered some 13 persistent and about 20 newly diagnosed Graves' disease patients, 33 samples in total.

To prepare the library, multiplex PCR was applied. Sequencing was carried out with an Illumina HiSeq 4000. To build TCR beta libraries, CDR3 regions were amplified by Arm-PCR using iRepertoire HTBI primers. Before sequencing, the PCR products underwent gel purification. As for the authors' bioinformatics: Gene usage analysis of CDR3 amino acid clonotypes relied on the approximately 68 TRBV and around 13 TRBJ segments identified across samples. COPE and FqMerger were used to merge the filtered high-quality paired reads into contigs. BLAST was used to align contigs to the IMGT TRBV, TRBD and TRBJ reference genes, and CDR3 was defined following IMGT. Any clonotype with a frequency above 0.1% was counted as a highly expanded clone. Shannon entropy was used to measure repertoire diversity, and the Gini coefficient was used to measure V-J evenness. Clonotypes shared by more than one individual were considered public. TCRdb took the public reads, trimmed them with fastp at Q25, ran MiXCR for clone calling and kept in-frame beta chains. Rows with a matching CDR3 protein are joined into one entry that keeps the most common DNA and genes. The V and J calls shown here were made by TCRdb, not taken from the authors' results. The sample table contains 420,000 or so distinct CDR3 sequences; only one count was recorded for around 15% of them. Around 23% of the sample goes to the ten largest clones.

Looking up the germline V gene yields CDR1 MDHEN and CDR2 SYDVKM. Cut back by 2 bases and 2 bases, the V and J ends lie 11 bases apart. Measured from the cysteine to the phenylalanine, the CDR3 is 15 residues long. The sequence is cut down to CDR3 DNA, 45 bases in frame from base 1. The time point label on this specimen signifies: newly diagnosed GD, antithyroid drugs for less than 3 months. RNA was extracted from PBMCs in TRIzol for both TCR sequencing and RNA sequencing. The diagnosis of Graves' disease was made according to American Thyroid Association guidelines. The patients came from an endocrinology department in Xi'an, China. From each patient, roughly 9 milliliters of peripheral blood was collected into an EDTA anticoagulant tube. Ficoll Paque Plus density gradient separation was used to isolate PBMCs, and no further T cell sorting was done. An Agilent 2100 Bioanalyzer and agarose gel were used to check RNA quality, while a NanoDrop 2000 measured RNA concentration.

This clonotype came up many times. Which antigen it targets is not known. Base qualities are not provided; no much larger clone lies one nucleotide away. The study at large found these results: Only the TCR beta chain was sequenced and analyzed. Preferential use of TRBV28, TRBJ1-2 and TRBJ2-5 was observed in persistent disease, whereas TRBV20-1 and TRBJ2-1 were favored in newly diagnosed disease. A larger number of public clonotypes was shared among persistent patients (approximately 2,500) than among newly diagnosed patients (around 970). Because the primary lesion, thyroid tissue, could not be accessed, the study looked at peripheral blood alone. As a limitation, the authors acknowledged that the small sample size may reduce accuracy. Persistent Graves' disease patients showed lower TCR Shannon entropy and fewer highly expanded clones than newly diagnosed patients, suggesting clonal expansion.

The sample was also linked to a second study, of T cells in Graves' hyperthyroidism and ophthalmopathy. As described in the second report: Stable Graves' hyperthyroidism was defined as no progression to ophthalmopathy during 18 months of follow-up. Hyperthyroidism patients were newly diagnosed, had a disease duration of under 2 months, and were aged 18 to 65 years. Any patient with an uncontrolled infection, another autoimmune disease, pregnancy or lactation was excluded. Diagnoses were established on the basis of clinical symptoms, serum thyroxine and TRAb, thyroid ultrasound, and orbital computed tomography. The first round of RT-PCR for the TCR CDR3 was performed with the HTBI primer set and the Qiagen OneStep RT-PCR kit. Most expanded thyroid clonotypes (frequency above 0.001) were also detected in blood, suggesting blood repertoires may reflect thyroid immune responses. In cross-validation, a model built on a 13 V-J signature told ophthalmopathy apart from stable hyperthyroidism with 85% to 90% sensitivity and around 84% specificity, and in testing the same model reached 80%/75%. In validation, progression to ophthalmopathy was predicted by the model with nearly 71% sensitivity and 72.22% specificity, a median of roughly six months before onset. TCR V-J signatures able to tell the groups apart were searched for in a discovery cohort of 90 to 100 patients, of whom fewer than 45 had Graves' ophthalmopathy and around 56 had stable Graves' hyperthyroidism. An independent validation cohort of under 20 hyperthyroidism patients and 17 patients who later progressed to ophthalmopathy tested prospective prediction of ophthalmopathy. The roughly 99 discovery patients were divided at random into training and test sets in a 7:3 ratio. The study also compared thyroid tissue and blood T-cell repertoires from several Graves' hyperthyroidism patients. Following sampling, methimazole starting at 30 mg daily was given to hyperthyroidism patients, and high-dose intravenous methylprednisolone was given to ophthalmopathy patients. A second multiplex PCR round built the libraries, followed by size selection and purification. Libraries were sequenced paired-end with 100 bp reads on an Illumina HiSeq2000. SOAPnuke was used to process the raw data, removing reads that contained adapters or uncalled bases, had a mean Phred below 15, or lacked an exact match to the constant primer or identifier. COPE v1.2.5 was used to merge high-quality paired reads, and clonotypes were defined as unique nucleotide sequences. MiTCR v1.1 was used to align clonotypes to the IMGT TRBV, TRBD and TRBJ reference segments. Only V-J combinations with frequency above 0.0001, covering 99.2% of repertoires, were analysed. The TCS score was defined as the ratio of F50 (clonal expansion) to E x V (chaos), calculated using BLOSUM62-based TCRdist between CDR3 peptides within each V-J. Welch's t-statistics and random forest reduced 450 to 600 V-J features to 10 to 15, which were used in a naive Bayes classifier (R e1071). No statistical method was used to fix the sample size in advance, and group allocation was not hidden from the investigators. According to the paper, TCR Vbeta CDR3 sequencing was carried out on 135 peripheral blood samples, which came from some 41 ophthalmopathy, under 80 hyperthyroidism and about 17 progressor patients.

The TCR comes from a woman aged 18-29 years with Graves disease. Donor details come from another sample of the same person, matched by shared clones. The receptor chain draws on TRBV28 and TRBJ2-3, with the D gene not confidently named. The source material was peripheral blood mononuclear cells (PBMCs), sampled at new diagnosis, from a patient treated with antithyroid drugs. The CDR3: CASSLRMATTDTQYF. The sequenced DNA: TGTGCCAGCAGTTTACGAATGGCGACCACAGATACGCAGTATTTT.